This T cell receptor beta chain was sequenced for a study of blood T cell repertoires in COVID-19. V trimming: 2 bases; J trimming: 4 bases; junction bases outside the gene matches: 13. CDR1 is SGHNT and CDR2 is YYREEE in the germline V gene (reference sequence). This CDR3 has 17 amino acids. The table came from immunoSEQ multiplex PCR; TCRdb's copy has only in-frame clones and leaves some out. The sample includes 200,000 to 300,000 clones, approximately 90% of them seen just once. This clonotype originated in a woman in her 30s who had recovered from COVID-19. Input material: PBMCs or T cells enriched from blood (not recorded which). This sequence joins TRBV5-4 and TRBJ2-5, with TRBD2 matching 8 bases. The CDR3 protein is CASSFSSTPGGGETQYF. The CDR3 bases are TGTGCCAGCAGCTTTTCCTCGACACCGGGAGGGGGAGAGACCCAGTACTTC. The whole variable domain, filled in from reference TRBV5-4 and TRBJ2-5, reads ETGVTQSPTHLIKTRGQQVTLRCSSQSGHNTVSWYQQALGQGPQFIFQYYREEENGRGNFPPRFSGLQFPNYSSELNVNALELDDSALYLCASSFSSTPGGGETQYFGPGTRLLVL.